The rows below give T cell receptor beta chains drawn from one sample of a study of cytomegalovirus exposure and HLA in healthy donors. This table comes from immunoSEQ multiplex PCR, and its TCRdb copy is limited to in-frame clones, with some not included. The sample yields 130,000 to 150,000 clones, roughly 76% seen once. Material: PBMCs. The receptors derive from a woman aged 30 to 39 in good health and CMV-seronegative. Each CDR3 is given with its conserved first and last residue. A D gene is named only where the DNA matches it firmly. Size is stated for part of the rows, as once, few or many counts, or as a class when the clone is expanded.

TRBJ2-4 NA NA TRBV11-2 TGTGCCAGCAGCTTAGCGGCAGGGGTCCTAAAAAACATTCAGTACTTC CASSLAAGVLKNIQYF
TRBJ2-7 NA NA TRBV7-9 TGTGCCAGCAGCGACAGAGTGTCCTACGAGCAGTACTTC CASSDRVSYEQYF
TRBJ1-4 NA TRBD1 TRBV30 TGTGCCTGGGGACCGGGACAGTCTCATGAAAAACTGTTTTTT CAWGPGQSHEKLFF
TRBJ2-2 NA TRBD2 TRBV19 TGTGCCAGTAGTTCAGGGACTAGAAATACCGGGGAGCTGTTTTTT CASSSGTRNTGELFF
TRBJ2-7 NA NA TRBV13 TGTGCCAGCAGCTTATACGGGGTCCAAAGCTCCTACGAGCAGTACTTC CASSLYGVQSSYEQYF
TRBJ1-1 once NA TRBV5-5 TGTGCCAGCAGCTTGGGGTTAACAGGGAAAACTGAAGCTTTCTTT CASSLGLTGKTEAFF
TRBJ2-1 NA TRBD1 TRBV5-1 TGCGCCAGCAGCCCGTACCGGGACAGGGTTTGGGATGAGCAGTTCTTC CASSPYRDRVWDEQFF
TRBJ2-7 NA NA TRBV2 TGTGCCAGCAGGTCCGGACTGGCCTGGAGCGAGCAGTACTTC CASRSGLAWSEQYF
TRBJ1-4 NA NA TRBV11-2 TGTGCCAGCAGCTTGGACCCCGGGGTTGATGAAAAACTGTTTTTT CASSLDPGVDEKLFF
TRBJ2-7 NA NA TRBV7-2 TGTGCCAGCAGCTTAGCGAGGAGAGACGAGCAGTACTTC CASSLARRDEQYF
TRBJ1-5 NA TRBD1 TRBV27 TGTGCCAGCAGTTCAATTGGGACAGGGAGGGTCGATCAGCCCCAGCATTTT CASSSIGTGRVDQPQHF
TRBJ2-1 NA NA TRBV4-1 TGCGCCAGCAGCCAAGAGGGGCCCTACTCCTACAATGAGCAGTTCTTC CASSQEGPYSYNEQFF
TRBJ1-4 NA TRBD1 TRBV5-4 TGTGCCAGCAGCGGGGGACAGGGCCTCTCTAATGAAAAACTGTTTTTT CASSGGQGLSNEKLFF
TRBJ1-4 NA TRBD1 TRBV7-9 TGTGCCAGCAGCAAAACAGGGGGAGCAACTAATGAAAAACTGTTTTTT CASSKTGGATNEKLFF
TRBJ1-5 NA NA TRBV28 TGTGCCAGCAGTTTTGTCAGGGGATCCCAGCCCCAGCATTTT CASSFVRGSQPQHF
TRBJ2-3 NA TRBD2 TRBV11-1 TGTGCCAGCAGTTATGCCACTAGCGGGTCCACAGATACGCAGTATTTT CASSYATSGSTDTQYF
TRBJ2-3 NA NA TRBV5-1 TGCGCCAGCAGCTTGGACAGTAGCACAGATACGCAGTATTTT CASSLDSSTDTQYF
TRBJ1-1 once NA TRBV5-1 TGCGCCAGCAGCTTGAGCCAGGGGCGAGGGACTGAAGCTTTCTTT CASSLSQGRGTEAFF
TRBJ2-5 NA NA TRBV11-2 TGTGCCAGCAGCTTAGCCATAACAGGGTGGGAGACCCAGTACTTC CASSLAITGWETQYF
TRBJ2-7 once NA TRBV10-3 TGTGCCATCTCGGGTGACAGCTCCGCTTCCTACGAGCAGTACTTC CAISGDSSASYEQYF
TRBJ1-3 NA TRBD1 TRBV6-1 TGTGCCAGCAGTGAAGCCGGGACAGGTGGAAACACCATATATTTT CASSEAGTGGNTIYF
TRBJ2-1 NA TRBD1 TRBV19 TGTGCCAGTAGTGGGACAGGGGAGTACAATGAGCAGTTCTTC CASSGTGEYNEQFF
TRBJ2-1 NA TRBD2 TRBV28 TGTGCCAGCAGTCCGTCTAGCGGGAGTTACAATGAGCAGTTCTTC CASSPSSGSYNEQFF
TRBJ1-2 NA NA TRBV2 TGTGCCAGCAGTGGGCCAGGGAAGGGAGGTAACTATGGCTACACCTTC CASSGPGKGGNYGYTF
TRBJ2-7 NA TRBD1 TRBV5-6 TGTGCCAGCAGCTTGGGGACAGGGGTGTTCAACGAGCAGTACTTC CASSLGTGVFNEQYF
TRBJ1-4 NA NA TRBV18 TGTGCCAGCTCACCAGGAGGTGCTAATGAAAAACTGTTTTTT CASSPGGANEKLFF
TRBJ2-1 NA TRBD1 TRBV20-1 TGCAGTGCTAGTCTGGGGGACAGGGTGTTCTTC CSASLGDRVFF
TRBJ1-3 once NA TRBV19 TGTGCCAGTAGTATAGGAGCGGGGCCTGGAAACACCATATATTTT CASSIGAGPGNTIYF
TRBJ2-7 NA TRBD2 TRBV7-8 TGTGCCAGCAGCTTAAGCGGGGTCTCCTACGAGCAGTACTTC CASSLSGVSYEQYF
TRBJ2-7 once NA TRBV28 TGTGCCAGCAGACTCCCAAATGGCTACGAGCAGTACTTC CASRLPNGYEQYF
TRBJ1-1 once NA TRBV2 TGTGCCAGCAGTGAACTAGGGACTGCGAACACTGAAGCTTTCTTT CASSELGTANTEAFF
TRBJ1-5 NA TRBD1 TRBV11-1 TGTGCCAGCAGCCAATCCAGGGGGCAGCCCCAGCATTTT CASSQSRGQPQHF
TRBJ2-1 NA NA TRBV19 TGTGCCAGTAGTGTGGCAGGGTCCTACAATGAGCAGTTCTTC CASSVAGSYNEQFF
TRBJ2-5 NA TRBD2 TRBV25-1 TGTGCCAGCAGTGCGAGCGGCGGGGGAGAGACCCAGTACTTC CASSASGGGETQYF
TRBJ1-5 NA NA TRBV28 TGTGCCAGCAGTTTACACAGGGATAGTCAGCCCCAGCATTTT CASSLHRDSQPQHF
TRBJ2-3 NA TRBD1 TRBV7-9 TGTGCCAGCAGCTCAAGACAGGGGGCTTCAGGTACGCAGTATTTT CASSSRQGASGTQYF
TRBJ2-7 NA NA TRBV7-9 TGTGCCAGCAGCTTAGGAGGAGGGATCTCCTACGAGCAGTACTTC CASSLGGGISYEQYF
TRBJ2-3 NA TRBD1 TRBV10-1 TGCGCCAGCAGTGCCTCGGACAGGGGGCGCTTAGATACGCAGTATTTT CASSASDRGRLDTQYF
TRBJ2-7 NA NA TRBV7-9 TGTGCCAGCAGCTCCCAGGGTTACGAGCAGTACTTC CASSSQGYEQYF
TRBJ2-5 NA NA TRBV30 TGTGCCTGGAGTGTAGGCGCAGGGTTTCAAGAGACCCAGTACTTC CAWSVGAGFQETQYF
TRBJ1-2 NA NA TRBV4-3 TGCGCCAGCAGCCGGTTGACCCAGGGTATCAATGGCTACACCTTC CASSRLTQGINGYTF
TRBJ2-3 NA TRBD2 TRBV6-1 TGTGCCAGCAGTGAACAGGCGGGAGGGACAGATACGCAGTATTTT CASSEQAGGTDTQYF
TRBJ2-4 NA NA TRBV30 TGTGCCTGGAGCGGAGGACAGTTGAGGATTGGCATTCAGTACTTC CAWSGGQLRIGIQYF
TRBJ2-3 NA NA TRBV27 TGTGCCAGCAGTTTTGGACTCACTCCTTGGGGCACAGATACGCAGTATTTT CASSFGLTPWGTDTQYF
TRBJ2-5 NA TRBD2 TRBV30 TGTGCCTGGAGTGTAAGCGGGGGGGCATGGGGAGAGACCCAGTACTTC CAWSVSGGAWGETQYF
TRBJ2-4 NA TRBD1 TRBV15 TGTGCCACCAGCAGATATACAGGGGGCGCGACCAAAAACATTCAGTACTTC CATSRYTGGATKNIQYF
TRBJ2-2 NA NA TRBV10-3 TGTGCCATCAGTTCAGGGGACACCGGGGAGCTGTTTTTT CAISSGDTGELFF
TRBJ2-7 NA NA TRBV7-2 TGTGCCAGCACGTTCGGTCTAAGCGGGTACGAGCAGTACTTC CASTFGLSGYEQYF
TRBJ2-2 NA NA TRBV7-9 TGTGCCAGCACCTCCGCCGGGACAACGAACACCGGGGAGCTGTTTTTT CASTSAGTTNTGELFF
TRBJ1-5 once TRBD1 TRBV6-5 TGTGCCAGCAGGCAGACAGGGTCGAGCAATCAGCCCCAGCATTTT CASRQTGSSNQPQHF
TRBJ1-3 once NA TRBV6-5 TGTGCCAGCAGTTATAACAGGGGAAACACCATATATTTT CASSYNRGNTIYF
TRBJ2-1 NA TRBD2 TRBV7-3 TGTGCCAGCAGCCGGGGACTAGTCCCTAACAATGAGCAGTTCTTC CASSRGLVPNNEQFF
TRBJ1-2 NA TRBD1 TRBV9 TGTGCCAGCAGTCGACGCCTCAGGGGGTCTGGCTATGGCTACACCTTC CASSRRLRGSGYGYTF
TRBJ1-2 NA NA TRBV7-2 TGTGCCAGCAGCTTAGCGCCAGGGGCCTATGGCTACACCTTC CASSLAPGAYGYTF
TRBJ2-7 NA TRBD2 TRBV12-5 TGTGCTAGTGGTCCGGGACTAGCGGTCTACGAGCAGTACTTC CASGPGLAVYEQYF
TRBJ2-1 NA TRBD2 TRBV7-8 TGTGCCAGCAGCTTAGGGCTAGCGGGAGGCTTCTATGAGCAGTTCTTC CASSLGLAGGFYEQFF